Below are 28 T cell receptor beta chains sequenced from a single sample in a study of blood T cell repertoires in COVID-19. Sequenced by immunoSEQ multiplex PCR; TCRdb stores in-frame clones only, minus some. The repertoire holds hundreds of thousands of clones, with around 83% as singletons. Sequencing was performed on peripheral blood. The receptors originated from a man older than 75 with acute or convalescent COVID-19.

The V and J genes are TRBV5-1 and TRBJ2-5, with TRBD2 as a possible D gene (5 bases). This CDR3 spans 16 amino acids. Trimming shortened V by 2 bases and J by 2 bases, and 16 bases separated the two germline ends. CDR1 and CDR2 from the germline V gene are SGHRS and YFSETQ. CDR3 sequence: CASSLGMGREQETQYF. CDR3 coding DNA: TGCGCCAGCAGCTTAGGAATGGGGAGAGAACAAGAGACCCAGTACTTC.

This chain connects TRBV4-1 to TRBJ2-2; TRBD2 matches at 11 bases. After removal of 4 bases from V and 0 bases from J, the junction contained 13 bases not matched to a gene. Germline V gene data show CDR1 as MGHRA and CDR2 as YSYEKL. This CDR3 spans 20 amino acids. CDR3 sequence reads: CASSPRGGGLAVANTGELFF. CDR3 in DNA: TGCGCCAGCAGCCCCCGGGGAGGGGGACTAGCGGTTGCGAACACCGGGGAGCTGTTTTTT.

The J gene is TRBJ2-2, the V gene TRBV7-8; 7 bases align to TRBD1. V dropped 3 bases and J dropped 4; count of bases not matched to a gene: 2. The CDR3 runs to 14 residues. Germline loops: CDR1 SGHVS, CDR2 FQNEAQ. CDR3 DNA sequence: TGTGCCAGCAGCTTCGCAGGGGGCACCGGGGAGCTGTTTTTT. Its protein product is CASSFAGGTGELFF.

CDR3 bases: TGCGCCAGCACCAACCCCAAGGGACTAGCGGGAGGGCCGAACACCGGGGAGCTGTTTTTT. Translated: CASTNPKGLAGGPNTGELFF. The J gene is TRBJ2-2, the V gene TRBV10-1; 16 bases line up with TRBD2. Germline CDR1 and CDR2: WNHNN and SYGVQD (reference sequence). V shed 7 bases, J shed 0 bases, and the junction held 11 bases outside the gene matches. This CDR3 has 20 residues.

The chain couples TRBV10-3 to TRBJ1-4; possible D gene TRBD1, 5 bases. The CDR3 is 13 residues long. The V and J ends lost 2 bases and 8 bases respectively, with 9 bases between them. Germline values: CDR1 ENHRY, CDR2 SYGVKD. The CDR3, as DNA: TGTGCCATCAGTGAGCTGGGGGGGGAAAAACTGTTTTTT. It is translated as CAISELGGEKLFF.

This chain uses TRBV5-4 with TRBJ2-6, with D possibly being TRBD2 (6 bases). Per germline, CDR1 SGHNT and CDR2 YYREEE (reference sequence). V lost 2 bases to trimming and J lost 2 bases, with 8 bases between them. The CDR3 length is 15 residues. In DNA, the CDR3 is TGTGCCAGCAGCTTAGGAGGGCCTGGGGCCAACGTCCTGACTTTC. It specifies CASSLGGPGANVLTF.

The chain couples TRBV5-5 to TRBJ2-6; 9 positions agree with TRBD1. After removal of 5 bases from V and 2 bases from J, the junction contained 8 bases not matched to a gene. The germline CDR1 and CDR2 sequences are SGHKS and YYEKEE (reference sequence). The CDR3 has 17 amino acids. The CDR3 sequence: CASSPGTGLTGANVLTF. The CDR3 DNA is TGTGCCAGCAGTCCCGGGACAGGGTTAACTGGGGCCAACGTCCTGACTTTC.

This CDR3 is CASRAGTGGWDTEAFF. The CDR3 DNA reads as TGTGCCAGCAGGGCCGGGACAGGGGGCTGGGACACTGAAGCTTTCTTT. The chain couples TRBV2 to TRBJ1-1; 12 bases align to TRBD1. Germline assignment: CDR1 SNHLY and CDR2 FYNNEI. This CDR3 is built from 16 residues. V shed 6 bases and J 3 bases; nucleotides not matched to a gene: 8.

The rearrangement links TRBV5-6 to TRBJ1-6, with a possible D match to TRBD1 (6 bases). V lost 3 bases, J lost 12 bases, and 16 bases lay in between. The length of the CDR3 is 14 residues. Germline lookup yields CDR1 SGHDT and CDR2 YYEEEE. The CDR3, as DNA: TGTGCCAGCAGCTCCCCGGGGGGGGGCCGACCCCTCCACTTT. This gives the protein CASSSPGGGRPLHF.

The chain carries TRBV5-6 and TRBJ2-2; D not certain. CDR1 is SGHDT, CDR2 YYEEEE, per germline. V lost 0 bases, J lost 7 bases, and 4 bases lay in between. This CDR3 spans 12 amino acids. This CDR3 is CASSLGVGELFF. CDR3 in DNA: TGTGCCAGCAGCTTGGGAGTCGGGGAGCTGTTTTTT.

The V gene is TRBV28, the J gene TRBJ2-7; the match to TRBD2 covers 12 bases. V dropped 1 base and J dropped 2; count of bases not matched to a gene: 9. The CDR3 is 18 amino acids. CDR1 is MDHEN, CDR2 SYDVKM, per germline. This CDR3 reads CASSLSSASGGVPYEQYF. Here the CDR3 DNA reads TGTGCCAGCAGTTTATCTTCGGCTAGCGGGGGGGTTCCCTACGAGCAGTACTTC.

With regard to this clone: The junction departs from the called germline gene at one end, perhaps through a read error. The gene calls are TRBV11-2 and TRBJ1-4; D is perhaps TRBD1 (6 bases). This CDR3 contains 15 residues. The germline gives CDR1 SGHAT, CDR2 FQNNGV. CDR3 region: CASRYGQSGGEQLFF. The CDR3 coding sequence is TGTGCCAGCAGATACGGACAGTCTGGGGGTGAACAACTGTTTTTT. Full variable domain (rest looked up from reference TRBV11-2 and TRBJ1-4): EAGVAQSPRYKIIEKRQSVAFWCNPISGHATLYWYQQILGQGPKLLIQFQNNGVVDDSQLPKDRFSAERLKGVDSTLKIQPAKLEDSAVYLCASRYGQSGGEQLFFGSGTQLSVL.

The gene calls are TRBV20-1 and TRBJ2-7; 7 nucleotides line up with TRBD1. The junction had 4 bases not matched to a gene; V was cut back by 6 bases and J by 5 bases. The CDR3 is 11 residues long. Germline CDR1 reads DFQATT; CDR2 reads SNEGSKA (reference sequence). Written as DNA, the CDR3 is TGCAGTGCACGACAGGGCGACGAGCAGTACTTC. This encodes CSARQGDEQYF.

This clone was counted between two and nine times. The V gene is TRBV6-5, the J gene TRBJ1-1, with TRBD1 identical over 10 bases. The germline CDR1 and CDR2 sequences are MNHEY and SVGAGI. The CDR3 loop spans 15 amino acids. The ends lost 2 bases at V and 7 bases at J; junction bases unmatched: 7. The chain's CDR3 is CASSYLGTGASEAFF. As DNA, the CDR3 is TGTGCCAGCAGTTACCTTGGGACAGGGGCCAGTGAAGCTTTCTTT.

V gene TRBV5-1 combines with J gene TRBJ2-3; 10 nucleotides agree with TRBD1. Looked up from germline, CDR1 is SGHRS and CDR2 is YFSETQ. CDR3 length: 17 amino acids. Germline trimming cut 0 bases from V and 6 bases from J; bases unmatched to any gene: 10. The DNA of the CDR3 is TGCGCCAGCAGCTTGGCGGGGGGACAGGGGTACCCGGATACGCAGTATTTT. As protein: CASSLAGGQGYPDTQYF.

This clone appeared a few times. V usage is TRBV3-1 (or the pseudogene TRBV3-2) and J usage is TRBJ1-1, with D perhaps TRBD1 (5 bases). Germline V gene lookup returns CDR1 LGHDT and CDR2 YNNKEL (reference sequence). V was clipped by 6 bases and J by 4 bases, with 21 bases between them. The CDR3 runs to 16 residues. CDR3 sequence reads: CASSYWRGGLGTEAFF. The CDR3 DNA sequence: TGTGCCAGCAGTTATTGGAGGGGAGGGCTGGGCACTGAAGCTTTCTTT.

The chain carries TRBV5-4 and TRBJ2-7; TRBD2 matches at 7 bases. Trimming cost V 0 bases and J 0 bases; bases outside gene matches: 6. This CDR3 region has 16 residues. From germline, CDR1 is SGHNT and CDR2 YYREEE (reference sequence). This chain's CDR3 is CASSLGTWGGSYEQYF. The CDR3 DNA reads TGTGCCAGCAGCTTGGGGACGTGGGGGGGCTCCTACGAGCAGTACTTC. Full variable domain (remainder filled in from reference TRBV5-4 and TRBJ2-7): ETGVTQSPTHLIKTRGQQVTLRCSSQSGHNTVSWYQQALGQGPQFIFQYYREEENGRGNFPPRFSGLQFPNYSSELNVNALELDDSALYLCASSLGTWGGSYEQYFGPGTRLTVT.

This sequence joins TRBV19 and TRBJ1-2, with D tentatively TRBD1 (5 bases). The CDR3 runs 14 residues. Germline V CDR1 and CDR2: LNHDA, SQIVND (reference sequence). With 11 bases removed from V and 3 bases from J, the gap between germline ends came to 19 bases. The CDR3 coding sequence is TGTGCCTCCCTTAGCCCAGGGATGGACTATGGCTACACCTTC. Translation: CASLSPGMDYGYTF.

The chain couples TRBV2 to TRBJ2-4, with 7 bases matching TRBD1. V was clipped by 11 bases and J by 0 bases; unmatched bases: 10. This CDR3 has 15 amino acids. Germline assignment: CDR1 SNHLY and CDR2 FYNNEI. The CDR3 region has the DNA TGTGCCGCGAGGGACAGATCTTTAGCCAAAAACATTCAGTACTTC. This codes for CAARDRSLAKNIQYF.

The J gene is TRBJ2-7, the V gene TRBV10-3; no firm D call. Deletions cut 4 bases from V and 1 base from J, with 8 bases between. Germline V gene sequence: CDR1 ENHRY, CDR2 SYGVKD. This CDR3 spans 13 amino acids. As DNA, the CDR3 is TGTGCCATCAGTGGAACAGCTTCCTACGAGCAGTACTTC. It specifies CAISGTASYEQYF.

V and J are TRBV11-2 and TRBJ1-1; a weak D match, TRBD1 (6 bases). This CDR3 has 15 amino acids. V was trimmed by 6 bases and J by 0 bases, leaving 14 bases between them. CDR1 is SGHAT and CDR2 is FQNNGV in the germline V gene. CDR3 sequence reads: CASSSGQTMNTEAFF. For the CDR3, the DNA is TGTGCCAGCAGTTCCGGACAGACCATGAACACTGAAGCTTTCTTT.

This clone was recorded only once. This rearrangement joins TRBV7-2 to TRBJ2-3; 13 bases match TRBD2. The CDR3 consists of 17 residues. Germline-derived CDR1 and CDR2 are SGHTA and FQGNSA. V was pared by 3 bases and J by 8 bases, with 11 bases of the junction left unmatched. CDR3 amino acids: CASSFGTLAGGRRTQYF. In DNA form, the CDR3 reads TGTGCCAGCAGCTTCGGCACACTAGCGGGGGGGCGACGTACGCAGTATTTT.

V and J are TRBV19 and TRBJ1-6, with 8 nucleotides matching TRBD1. This CDR3 has 15 residues. Germline loops: CDR1 LNHDA, CDR2 SQIVND (reference sequence). J gave up 6 bases and V 6 bases, and 7 bases lay outside the gene matches. CDR3 loop: CASRYTGQANSPLHF. Here the CDR3 DNA reads TGTGCCAGTAGATACACGGGACAGGCTAATTCACCCCTCCACTTT.

This clone was seen only once. The DNA of the CDR3 is TGTGCCAGCAGCATGACGGGAGGGCCGCGAGGCACCCAGTACTTC. It yields the protein CASSMTGGPRGTQYF. The chain recombines TRBV11-1 with TRBJ2-5; 8 bases fit TRBD2. The V gene end was trimmed by 5 bases and the J gene end by 8 bases; junction bases not matched to a gene: 13. Germline V lookup: CDR1 SGHAT, CDR2 FQDESV (reference sequence). CDR3 length: 15 residues.

The genes are TRBV7-9 and TRBJ1-4, with TRBD1 as a possible D gene (6 bases). Trimming took off 5 bases at V and 8 bases at J, with 18 bases between the two ends. The CDR3 spans 15 residues. Germline CDR1 is SEHNR and CDR2 is FQNEAQ (reference sequence). The CDR3, as DNA: TGTGCCAGCAGCCAACAGGGAAATCGGGGCGAAAAACTGTTTTTT. This sequence encodes CASSQQGNRGEKLFF.

J is TRBJ1-5 and V is TRBV6-1; D possibly corresponds to TRBD1 (5 bases). The germline V gene has CDR1 MNHNS and CDR2 SASEGT. The CDR3 totals 19 residues. Trimming removed 4 bases at V and 0 bases at J, with 22 bases between. The CDR3 here is CASSARGGEVGYSNQPQHF. DNA of the CDR3: TGTGCCAGCAGTGCCCGGGGAGGGGAGGTTGGCTATAGCAATCAGCCCCAGCATTTT.

The rearrangement joins TRBV30 to TRBJ1-5; D gene ambiguous. Germline V gives CDR1 GTSNPN, CDR2 SVGIG (reference sequence). V was clipped by 0 bases and J by 7 bases, with 13 bases between them. The CDR3 totals 14 residues. CDR3 in DNA: TGTGCCTGGAGTGTAGGAGGGAGAAGACAGCCCCAGCATTTT. It codes for CAWSVGGRRQPQHF.

This clone appeared a few times. V usage is TRBV4-1 and J usage is TRBJ2-1; 7 bases match TRBD1. The ends lost 2 bases at V and 7 bases at J; junction bases unmatched: 8. The CDR3 loop spans 15 amino acids. CDR1 is MGHRA and CDR2 is YSYEKL in the germline V gene. The CDR3 DNA sequence: TGCGCCAGCAGCCAACCCCAGACAGGGTATAATGAGCAGTTCTTC. This sequence encodes CASSQPQTGYNEQFF.